A selection of T cell receptor beta chains follows, all from one sample in a study of shared clonotypes between healthy human individuals. The repertoire was sequenced with immunoSEQ multiplex PCR; TCRdb's copy has only in-frame clones and lacks some. This sample has 950,000 to 1,300,000 clones; around 76% occur once, and the top ten carry approximately 1.3%. The sample consisted of memory CD4+ T cells sorted from blood. Source of these receptors: a man between 18 and 35 years old in good health. The CDR3 runs from the conserved cysteine through the conserved F or W. The D gene is left open where the match is weak. The size field is filled for only some rows; it gives once, few, many or a size class.

D | J | length | V | size | CDR3 | DNA
TRBD2 | TRBJ2-5 | 15 | TRBV4-1 | NA | CASSKSAGGQETQYF | TGCGCCAGCAGCAAGAGTGCGGGAGGCCAAGAGACCCAGTACTTC
NA | TRBJ1-6 | 13 | TRBV11-2 | NA | CASSLDALSPLHF | TGTGCCAGCAGCTTAGACGCCCTCTCACCCCTCCACTTT
TRBD2 | TRBJ2-2 | 16 | TRBV5-1 | once | CASSLESLAGVGELFF | TGCGCCAGCAGCTTGGAATCGCTAGCGGGTGTCGGGGAGCTGTTTTTT
NA | TRBJ1-2 | 15 | TRBV5-6 | NA | CASSLMGVDFYGYIF | TGTGCCAGCAGCTTGATGGGGGTAGATTTCTATGGCTACATCTTC
TRBD2 | TRBJ2-7 | 15 | TRBV19 | NA | CASSEASGRAYEQYF | TGTGCCAGTAGTGAGGCTAGCGGGAGAGCCTACGAGCAGTACTTC
TRBD1 | TRBJ2-7 | 13 | TRBV10-3 | NA | CAISRDRNYEQYF | TGTGCCATCAGTAGGGACAGAAACTACGAGCAGTACTTC
NA | TRBJ2-3 | 11 | TRBV6-1 | NA | CASSPSRTQYF | TGTGCCAGCAGCCCCTCCCGAACGCAGTATTTT
NA | TRBJ1-2 | 14 | TRBV11-2 | NA | CASSSNRDFYGYTF | TGTGCCAGCAGCTCAAACAGGGACTTCTATGGCTACACCTTC
TRBD1 | TRBJ1-3 | 17 | TRBV9 | NA | CASSPSPGQEGSNTIYF | TGTGCCAGCAGCCCCAGCCCGGGACAGGAAGGATCTAACACCATATATTTT
NA | TRBJ2-1 | 11 | TRBV30 | once | CAWSAATEQFF | TGTGCCTGGAGTGCAGCGACTGAGCAGTTCTTC
NA | TRBJ2-7 | 15 | TRBV21-1 | NA | CASRRLGHISYEQYF | TGTGCCAGCCGACGATTGGGCCACATTTCCTACGAGCAGTACTTC
NA | TRBJ2-1 | 16 | TRBV15 | NA | CATSRDWGVSYNEQFF | TGTGCCACCAGCAGAGATTGGGGAGTCTCCTACAATGAGCAGTTCTTC
NA | TRBJ1-4 | 14 | TRBV5-1 | NA | CASKSAGNMEKLFF | TGCGCCAGCAAATCGGCAGGGAATATGGAAAAACTGTTTTTT
TRBD2 | TRBJ2-1 | 16 | TRBV7-2 | many | CASSPAGGNTHNEQFF | TGTGCCAGCAGCCCTGCGGGGGGAAATACTCACAATGAGCAGTTCTTC
NA | TRBJ1-4 | 15 | TRBV11-2 | NA | CASSLWGGGNEKLFF | TGTGCCAGCAGCCTCTGGGGCGGGGGAAATGAAAAACTGTTTTTT
NA | TRBJ1-3 | 14 | TRBV5-5 | NA | CASRNLGAGNTIYF | TGTGCCAGCAGGAACTTAGGTGCTGGAAACACCATATATTTT
NA | TRBJ2-1 | 11 | TRBV9 | NA | CASSVGAEQFF | TGTGCCAGCAGCGTAGGAGCGGAGCAGTTCTTC
TRBD2 | TRBJ2-4 | 13 | TRBV6-1 | NA | CASRTSAGNIQYF | TGTGCCAGCAGGACTAGCGCCGGAAACATTCAGTACTTC
NA | TRBJ2-5 | 14 | TRBV7-9 | NA | CASSPGNNQETQYF | TGTGCCAGCAGCCCTGGTAACAACCAAGAGACCCAGTACTTC
NA | TRBJ2-1 | 12 | TRBV7-2 | NA | CASSTLPSEQFF | TGTGCCAGCAGTACCCTCCCGTCCGAGCAGTTCTTC
NA | TRBJ1-1 | 13 | TRBV5-1 | once | CASSQPPNTEAFF | TGCGCCAGCAGCCAACCACCGAACACTGAAGCTTTCTTT
NA | TRBJ2-1 | 14 | TRBV5-6 | NA | CASSLGQSYNEQFF | TGTGCCAGCAGCTTGGGACAGTCCTACAATGAGCAGTTCTTC
TRBD2 | TRBJ2-2 | 17 | TRBV5-4 | once | CASSTGGLAGGAGELFF | TGTGCCAGCAGCACGGGGGGACTAGCGGGAGGGGCCGGGGAGCTGTTTTTT
TRBD1 | TRBJ2-6 | 17 | TRBV5-4 | NA | CASSPLRDRGRSFVLTF | TGTGCCAGCAGTCCGTTACGGGACAGGGGGAGATCGTTCGTCCTGACTTTC
TRBD2 | TRBJ2-7 | 16 | TRBV2 | NA | CASSEYLSSGADEQYF | TGTGCCAGCAGTGAATACCTTAGCAGCGGGGCCGACGAGCAGTACTTC
NA | TRBJ1-4 | 16 | TRBV6-5 | once | CASSYASGLGNEKLFF | TGTGCCAGCAGTTACGCGAGCGGTTTGGGGAATGAAAAACTGTTTTTT
NA | TRBJ1-5 | 15 | TRBV6-1 | NA | CASRDQTVSRQPQHF | TGTGCCAGCAGGGACCAGACAGTTTCCCGTCAGCCCCAGCATTTT
TRBD1 | TRBJ1-6 | 14 | TRBV9 | NA | CASSGTGENSPLHF | TGTGCCAGCAGCGGAACAGGGGAGAATTCACCCCTCCACTTT
TRBD2 | TRBJ2-1 | 15 | TRBV14 | NA | CASSRSGTSVYEQFF | TGTGCCAGCAGCCGTTCCGGGACTAGCGTATATGAGCAGTTCTTC
NA | TRBJ1-6 | 14 | TRBV5-1 | NA | CASSNGQLNSPLHF | TGCGCCAGCAGCAACGGACAGCTTAATTCACCCCTCCACTTT
TRBD1 | TRBJ2-1 | 15 | TRBV11-3 | many | CASSQGTGEYNEQFF | TGTGCCAGCAGCCAGGGGACAGGGGAATACAATGAGCAGTTCTTC
NA | TRBJ1-6 | 15 | TRBV5-4 | NA | CASSSQTLTDSPLHF | TGTGCCAGCAGCTCGCAGACATTGACGGATTCACCCCTCCACTTT
NA | TRBJ1-5 | 15 | TRBV2 | NA | CASSEAGGVWQPQHF | TGTGCCAGCAGTGAAGCGGGAGGGGTGTGGCAGCCCCAGCATTTT
TRBD2 | TRBJ2-7 | 15 | TRBV2 | NA | CASNNVGLAGGEQYF | TGTGCCAGCAATAATGTGGGACTAGCGGGTGGCGAGCAGTACTTC
NA | TRBJ1-3 | 13 | TRBV29-1 | many | CSVGGLEVNTIYF | TGCAGCGTTGGAGGGCTGGAGGTGAACACCATATATTTT
NA | TRBJ1-1 | 16 | TRBV9 | NA | CASSVALGDLGTEAFF | TGTGCCAGCAGCGTAGCCCTGGGGGATTTAGGCACTGAAGCTTTCTTT
TRBD1 | TRBJ1-2 | 15 | TRBV19 | NA | CASSNSGGYRYGYTF | TGTGCCAGTAGCAACTCAGGGGGTTACCGCTATGGCTACACCTTC
NA | TRBJ1-1 | 11 | TRBV5-6 | once | CASSRGVGAFF | TGTGCCAGCAGCCGAGGGGTCGGGGCTTTCTTT